A single sample is the source of the 11 T cell receptor beta chains below, sequenced in a study of blood T cell repertoires in COVID-19. The data were produced by immunoSEQ multiplex PCR, yet TCRdb's version contains in-frame clones alone and is incomplete. The sample records more than 250,000 clones, about 91% being singletons. Sequenced material: PBMCs or T cells enriched from blood (not recorded which). These TCRs come from a woman between 35 and 50 years old with acute COVID-19.

The chain is built from TRBV7-9 and TRBJ1-6, with D tentatively TRBD1 (5 bases). V was trimmed by 4 bases and J by 6 bases, leaving 10 bases between them. The CDR3 totals 14 residues. CDR1 and CDR2 (germline): SEHNR, FQNEAQ (reference sequence). The CDR3 loop reads CASSWRGANSPLHF. In DNA, the CDR3 is TGTGCCAGCAGCTGGCGTGGGGCTAATTCACCCCTCCACTTT.

The V call is TRBV2, the J call TRBJ1-6, with 7 bases matching TRBD1. This CDR3 has 15 amino acids. The V gene's germline CDR1 is SNHLY and CDR2 FYNNEI. V shed 3 bases and J 8 bases; nucleotides not matched to a gene: 7. In DNA form, the CDR3 reads TGTGCCAGCAGTGATCGACAGGGACCTTATTCACCCCTCCACTTT. Encoded protein: CASSDRQGPYSPLHF.

This clone was seen a single time. This chain joins TRBV28 and TRBJ1-1, with TRBD1 matching 9 bases. Germline loops: CDR1 MDHEN, CDR2 SYDVKM. The length of the CDR3 is 16 residues. The junction had 10 bases not matched to a gene; V was cut back by 5 bases and J by 3 bases. In nucleotides, the CDR3 is TGTGCCAGCAGTACCGGGACAGGGAAAGGGGACACTGAAGCTTTCTTT. It yields the protein CASSTGTGKGDTEAFF.

The chain couples TRBV23-1 to TRBJ2-3, with 7 bases matching TRBD2. TRBV23-1 is sorted into the ORF group, with uncertain function. V gave up 4 bases and J gave up 0 bases; unmatched junction bases: 7. This CDR3 spans 16 amino acids. The CDR3 protein is CASSPHKRDSTDTQYF. The CDR3 region has the DNA TGCGCCAGCAGTCCCCATAAGCGGGATAGCACAGATACGCAGTATTTT.

Concerning this clone itself: The junction does not match germline at one end; this may be a read error. This sequence joins TRBV7-7 and TRBJ2-1; TRBD1 matches 11 bases. Per the germline V gene, CDR1 is SSHAT and CDR2 is FNYEAQ (reference sequence). The CDR3 extends over 15 amino acids. The chain's CDR3 is CASSLDGTGGFEQFF. Written as DNA, the CDR3 is TGTGCTAGCAGCTTAGATGGGACAGGGGGTTTTGAGCAGTTCTTC.

CDR3: CASSIGPLSNQPQHF. In DNA form, the CDR3 reads TGTGCCAGTAGTATAGGGCCCTTAAGCAATCAGCCCCAGCATTTT. This rearrangement joins TRBV19 to TRBJ1-5, with unresolved D. CDR3 length: 15 amino acids. Between the trimmed V and J ends, which lost 1 base and 1 base, there was a span of 8 bases. Germline V gene sequence: CDR1 LNHDA, CDR2 SQIVND (reference sequence).

The CDR3 region is CASSKGQSTNNEQFF. Written as DNA, the CDR3 is TGTGCCAGTAGTAAGGGACAGTCAACTAACAATGAGCAGTTCTTC. V gene TRBV19 combines with J gene TRBJ2-1, with TRBD1 matching 7 bases. V was clipped by 4 bases and J by 5 bases; unmatched bases: 8. The CDR3 contains 15 residues. Germline CDR1 reads LNHDA; CDR2 reads SQIVND (reference sequence).

This chain connects TRBV3-1 (or the pseudogene TRBV3-2) to TRBJ1-2; 9 nucleotides line up with TRBD1. Germline CDR1 and CDR2: LGHDT and YNNKEL (reference sequence). The CDR3 is 16 amino acids. Trimming removed 4 bases from V and 2 bases from J; junction bases left unmatched: 8. This CDR3 reads CASSPQTGGLNYGYTF. In DNA, the CDR3 is TGTGCCAGCAGCCCCCAAACAGGGGGCTTGAACTATGGCTACACCTTC.

The V and J genes are TRBV4-1 and TRBJ2-7, with 9 bases identical to TRBD2. The J segment lost 5 bases and the V segment lost 2 bases, leaving 1 base of the junction unmatched. CDR1 is MGHRA, CDR2 YSYEKL, per germline. The CDR3 has 13 amino acids. The CDR3 reads CASSQIAGDEQYV. CDR3 sequence (DNA): TGCGCCAGCAGCCAAATAGCGGGAGACGAGCAGTACGTC.

This clone was seen only a few times. V gene TRBV5-5 combines with J gene TRBJ2-7; no reliable D call. Trimming cost V 1 base and J 0 bases, with 11 bases left between them. The CDR3 totals 15 residues. CDR1 and CDR2 from the germline V gene are SGHKS and YYEKEE (reference sequence). This CDR3 reads CASSLSLGSSYEQYV. Here the CDR3 DNA reads TGTGCCAGCAGCTTGTCGTTGGGCAGCTCCTACGAGCAGTACGTC.

This chain uses TRBV16 with TRBJ2-5, with TRBD1 matching 8 bases. The CDR3 loop spans 15 amino acids. V shed 4 bases, J shed 2 bases, and the junction held 6 bases outside the gene matches. The germline gives CDR1 KGHSY, CDR2 FQNENV. For the CDR3, the DNA is TGTGCCAGCAGCCCGACAGGGGCGACACAAGAGACCCAGTACTTC. Protein sequence: CASSPTGATQETQYF.